A single sample gave rise to the 3 T cell receptor beta chains below, sequenced in a study of read filtering for tumor transcriptome and immune sequencing. From approximately 430 ng of RNA, a library with molecular barcoded alpha/delta and beta/gamma adaptors was made. TCRdb called the reads again in MiXCR, with one record for every CDR3 protein. The sample lists about 5,800 distinct CDR3 sequences; over 20% were seen once. The sample consisted of a population of CD138-negative cells sorted from bone marrow. The receptors come from a donor aged 40 or over with multiple myeloma.

The chain carries TRBV2 and TRBJ2-1, with 10 positions matching TRBD2. Germline CDR1 reads SNHLY; CDR2 reads FYNNEI. The CDR3 length is 16 residues. Trimming cost V 8 bases and J 13 bases; bases outside gene matches: 20. In DNA, the CDR3 is TGTGCCAGCTTCTTACTTGGGCTAGCGGGAGTTAGTGAACAGTTCTTC. Translating gives CASFLLGLAGVSEQFF.

This clonotype occurred many times. The V call is TRBV30, the J call TRBJ1-5, with D unresolved. CDR3 length: 13 residues. Trimming removed 0 bases from V and 9 bases from J, with 12 bases in between. Germline V CDR1 and CDR2: GTSNPN, SVGIG (reference sequence). The CDR3 DNA is TGTGCCTGGAGTGTAGGCAGATCTCTGCCCCAGCATTTT. Amino acid sequence: CAWSVGRSLPQHF.

In this sample, this clonotype is medium-sized. The chain employs TRBV4-1 and TRBJ2-7; the D gene is possibly TRBD2 (6 bases). Trimming stripped 2 bases from V and 4 bases from J, with 9 bases between. Looked up from germline, CDR1 is MGHRA and CDR2 is YSYEKL. This CDR3 region has 13 residues. The CDR3 reads CASSQWTIYEQYF. CDR3 DNA sequence: TGCGCCAGCAGCCAATGGACTATTTACGAGCAGTACTTC.